This TCR beta chain was recorded in a study of radiotherapy plus CTLA-4 blockade in lung cancer (dated by TCRdb to 2017 to 2018). With respect to the entire study: Objective responses were observed in 15% to 20% of enrolled patients, and disease control was achieved in less than 35%. Overall study results and their limits: Early dynamic changes in blood T cell clones, together with increased serum interferon-beta after radiation, were reported as the strongest predictors of response. TCR clones derived from tumors expanded in peripheral blood after treatment with radiotherapy and ipilimumab.

In regard to this clone: No antigen is known for it. Per-base qualities were not stored, and no clone one base away is much larger.

In this study, focal radiation therapy paired with CTLA-4 blockade (ipilimumab) was tested in patients who had chemo-refractory metastatic non-small-cell lung cancer. The library was prepared using the immunoSEQ multiplex PCR assay. TCRdb's version of the immuneACCESS table is confined to in-frame rearrangements and falls short of the full clone set. An unresolved V gene accounts for under half of the shortfall where checked; the remainder is of unknown origin. Recorded for this sample are roughly 24,000 clones; approximately 80% of them occurred a single time. The ten largest account for 20% to 25% of the sample. Germline trimming: 2 bases from V, 4 bases from J; junction bases outside gene matches: 7. The CDR3 contains 16 residues, cysteine and phenylalanine counted. The DNA shown is the 48-base CDR3, in frame from base 1. The germline V gene encodes CDR1 SGHTA and CDR2 FQGNSA.

The receptor comes from a human donor with non-small cell lung cancer that progressed on radiotherapy plus ipilimumab. In this chain, TRBV7-2 is recombined with TRBJ2-5, and 10 junctional nucleotides match TRBD1. The sequences come from peripheral blood, collected from a patient treated with radiotherapy plus ipilimumab. The nucleotide sequence is given as TGTGCCAGCAGCTTAACCCTGACAGGGGGCAGAGAGACCCAGTACTTC. Its translation is CASSLTLTGGRETQYF.